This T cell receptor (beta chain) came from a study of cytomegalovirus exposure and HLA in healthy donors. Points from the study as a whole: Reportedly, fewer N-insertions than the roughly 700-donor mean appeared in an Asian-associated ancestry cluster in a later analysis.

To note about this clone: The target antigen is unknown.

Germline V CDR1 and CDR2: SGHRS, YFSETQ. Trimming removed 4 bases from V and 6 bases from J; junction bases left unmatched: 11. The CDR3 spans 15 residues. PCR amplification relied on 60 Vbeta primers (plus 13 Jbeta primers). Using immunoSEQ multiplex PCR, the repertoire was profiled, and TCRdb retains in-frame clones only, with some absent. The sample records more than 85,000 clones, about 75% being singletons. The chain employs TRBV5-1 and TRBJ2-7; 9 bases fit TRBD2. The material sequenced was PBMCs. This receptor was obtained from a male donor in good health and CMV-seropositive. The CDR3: CASSDGTSHSSEQYF. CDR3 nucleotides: TGCGCCAGCAGCGACGGGACTAGCCATAGTTCCGAGCAGTACTTC.